This TCR beta chain was recorded in a study of radiotherapy plus CTLA-4 blockade in lung cancer. Patients had chemo-refractory metastatic non-small-cell lung cancer and received focal radiation plus CTLA-4 blockade that used ipilimumab. V was cut by 0 bases and J by 5 bases, with 4 bases left in between. Germline CDR1 and CDR2: SGHRS and YFSETQ. This CDR3 has 12 amino acids. Libraries were prepared by immunoSEQ multiplex PCR; TCRdb keeps only in-frame clonotypes and omits some of them. The sample includes 58,000 or so clones, approximately 80% of them seen just once. This clone has only a few counts. Other DNA sequences in this sample translate to the same CDR3.

Here the sequenced sample was peripheral blood, taken from a patient treated with radiotherapy plus ipilimumab. The TCR sequence derives from a human donor with non-small cell lung cancer who had a complete response to radiotherapy plus ipilimumab. This chain joins TRBV5-1 and TRBJ2-3, with D unclear. The CDR3 DNA is TGCGCCAGCAGCTTGGCGGGAGATACGCAGTATTTT. It yields the protein CASSLAGDTQYF. The full variable domain, in which reference TRBV5-1 and TRBJ2-3 provide the parts outside the CDR3, is KAGVTQTPRYLIKTRGQQVTLSCSPISGHRSVSWYQQTPGQGLQFLFEYFSETQRNKGNFPGRFSGRQFSNSRSEMNVSTLELGDSALYLCASSLAGDTQYFGPGTRLTVL.